Below, 3 T cell receptor beta chains from the same sample are listed, as sequenced in a study of blood T cell repertoires in COVID-19. TCRdb's copy holds only in-frame clones and misses some; the assay was immunoSEQ multiplex PCR. This sample has approximately 240,000 clones, with more than 70% found just once. The sample taken for sequencing was peripheral blood. These TCRs come from a woman aged 40 to 50 who had recovered from COVID-19.

This clone appeared once. The J gene is TRBJ2-1, the V gene TRBV24-1; TRBD2 might be the D (6 bases). Deletions cut 3 bases from V and 7 bases from J, with 18 bases between. The V gene's germline CDR1 is KGHDR and CDR2 SFDVKD. The CDR3 runs to 16 residues. This CDR3 is CATSDMVRTRGNEQFF. The CDR3 DNA follows: TGTGCCACCAGTGATATGGTACGGACCCGGGGGAATGAGCAGTTCTTC.

This chain joins TRBV7-2 and TRBJ2-7; D unresolved. The CDR3 spans 11 residues. V lost 4 bases to trimming and J lost 7 bases, with 8 bases between them. Germline CDR1 is SGHTA and CDR2 is FQGNSA. The CDR3 sequence: CASSSMEEQYF. The CDR3 nucleotides are TGTGCCAGCAGCTCGATGGAGGAGCAGTACTTC. Using reference TRBV7-2 and TRBJ2-7 for the parts outside the CDR3, the full variable domain is GAGVSQSPSNKVTEKGKDVELRCDPISGHTALYWYRQSLGQGLEFLIYFQGNSAPDKSGLPSDRFSAERTGGSVSTLTIQRTQQEDSAVYLCASSSMEEQYFGPGTRLTVT.

The V call is TRBV28, the J call TRBJ1-4; D is uncertain. The CDR3 runs 13 residues. In germline, CDR1 is MDHEN, CDR2 SYDVKM. V lost 5 bases and J 8 bases, leaving 12 bases between the germline ends. DNA for the CDR3: TGTGCCAGCAGTGCCCAACTGGAGGAAAAACTGTTTTTT. Amino acids: CASSAQLEEKLFF.